Described below is a single TCR beta chain sequence and its context. Its antigen is not yet known. The sample holds no much larger clone one base away, and base qualities are not on file. The data are from a study of vaccination effects on CD4 cells after COVID-19 (dated by TCRdb to 2022 to 2024). With respect to the entire study: Participants received two doses of either the BNT162b2 or the mRNA-1273 mRNA SARS-CoV-2 vaccine. Pre-vaccine samples from a couple of convalescent patients were drawn 16 days and one week before the first dose, 142 and 148 days after COVID-19 diagnosis. SARS-CoV-2 spike-specific CD4+ TCR repertoires were compared before and after mRNA vaccination in COVID-19 convalescent patients and in infection-naive vaccine recipients. Altogether, around 9 COVID-19 convalescent patients and a few SARS-CoV-2-naive healthy vaccine recipients made up the full study. Cultures from other donors in the study were sequenced with the Oncomine TCR Beta short-read assay on an Illumina iSeq 100.

What the authors observed across the whole study: Marked clonal contraction was observed in both infection-induced and vaccine-induced clones at late post-vaccination timepoints, consistent with waning T cell responses. Only a small number of convalescent patients were included, and no early post-infection timepoints were available, which limited the study. Among convalescent patients, the spike-reactive repertoire after vaccination was made up mainly of new vaccine-induced clones that were largely distinct from the clones induced by infection.

To identify antigen-specific CD4+ T cell clonotypes by their expansion, the ViraFEST assay first stimulated PBMC with viral peptide pools and then applied TCR sequencing. After around 10 days of culture, CD4+ T cells were isolated with the EasySep CD4+ T cell isolation kit. PCR-confirmed SARS-CoV-2 infection had occurred in convalescent patients between March and December 2020, before the Alpha, Beta and Delta variants emerged in the United States. Each well held more than 1.5 million PBMC cultured in IMDM containing about 5.4% human AB serum, 9 to 10 IU/ml IL-2 and gentamicin, along with about 10 ug/ml peptides. An HIV-1 Nef peptide pool served as the negative control culture condition. Half of the culture medium was replaced with fresh IL-2-containing medium on days 3 and 7. Unless noted otherwise, every peptide stimulation condition was cultured in triplicate wells. PBMC were separated from whole blood using Ficoll-Paque Plus gradient centrifugation and were then either cryopreserved at -140C or used fresh. The QIAamp micro DNA kit was used to extract genomic DNA from the cultured CD4+ T cells.

The method was the immunoSEQ multiplex PCR assay. TCR beta CDR3 sequencing was performed on DNA from the cultured, isolated CD4+ T cells. The study's processing was this. Non-productive TCR sequences were discarded, and reads were trimmed to the CDR3 region, with only CDR3s of 7 or more amino acids retained. Antigen-specific clonotypes were identified using the MANAFEST web app by comparison of expansion in peptide wells against reference cultures. Positive clones required FDR<0.05 expansion versus reference and all other wells, odds ratio above 5, and frequency above 0.1% in two replicate wells. A clonotype was called cross-reactive if it was significantly expanded both in SARS-CoV-2 spike wells and in at least one common cold coronavirus spike condition. Using the stringdist R package, CDR3 similarity was measured by Levenshtein distance, and unrooted trees were constructed with ape in R 3.6.1. TCRdb holds this immuneACCESS table with in-frame rearrangements only. Some clones are missing; in checked studies, unresolved V genes explain under half, and the rest has no known cause. V and J calls and clone size are as listed in that table; D and trimming were resolved from the DNA. The sample table lists 60,000 to 75,000 clones, roughly two thirds of them with a count of one. The ten largest clones represent less than 6.5% of the sample.

Including cysteine and phenylalanine, the CDR3 has 17 amino acids. Only the CDR3 portion is preserved as DNA: 51 bases, with reading frame beginning at the first base. V is pruned by 0 bases and J by 2 bases, leaving 10 bases of the junction without a gene match. Sequenced material: CD4+ T cells from PBMCs cultured with HIV peptides, taken before COVID-19 vaccination. The cell subset or site label, read with the paper, signifies: HIV-1 Nef peptide pool negative control/reference culture. The rearrangement joined TRBV5-7 to TRBJ2-7, with 8 bases matching TRBD1. Being an ORF, TRBV5-7 has a function that is uncertain. This receptor was obtained from a human donor who had a prior SARS-CoV-2 infection. This receptor carries the CDR3 CASSLATNRGETYEQYF. At the DNA level, the sequence is TGTGCCAGCAGCTTGGCTACAAACAGGGGGGAAACCTACGAGCAGTACTTC.